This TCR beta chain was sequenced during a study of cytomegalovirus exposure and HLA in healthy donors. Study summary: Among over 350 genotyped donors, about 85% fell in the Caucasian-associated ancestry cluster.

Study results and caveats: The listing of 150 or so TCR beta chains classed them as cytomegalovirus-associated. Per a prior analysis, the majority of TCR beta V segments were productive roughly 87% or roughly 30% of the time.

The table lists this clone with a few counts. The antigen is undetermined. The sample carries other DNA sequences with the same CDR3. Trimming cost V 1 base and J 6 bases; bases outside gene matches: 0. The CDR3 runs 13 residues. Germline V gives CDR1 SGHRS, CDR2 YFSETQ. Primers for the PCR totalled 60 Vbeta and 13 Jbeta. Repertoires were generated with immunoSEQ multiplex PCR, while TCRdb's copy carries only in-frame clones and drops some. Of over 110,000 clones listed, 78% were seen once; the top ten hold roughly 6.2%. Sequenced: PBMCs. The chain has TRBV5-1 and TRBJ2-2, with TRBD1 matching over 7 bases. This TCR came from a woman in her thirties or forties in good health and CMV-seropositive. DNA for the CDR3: TGCGCCAGCAGCTTGACAGGGGCCGGGGAGCTGTTTTTT. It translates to CASSLTGAGELFF.